This TCR beta chain was identified during a study of blood T cell repertoires in COVID-19. Study-wide background: COVID-19 samples, acute and convalescent, were from the United States, Italy and Spain. PBMCs, B-cell-depleted T cells, or T cells were the source of the cDNA or gDNA that made up the material.

In the original processing: Nucleated cell counts were estimated from reference gene primer amplification. Repertoires were generated with immunoSEQ multiplex PCR, while TCRdb's copy carries only in-frame clones and drops some. D and trimming come from the DNA, and the V and J calls and clone size come from that table. The repertoire holds approximately 40,000 clones, with 90% to 95% as singletons. The CDR3 covers 15 residues. V lost 2 bases to trimming and J lost 0 bases, with 10 bases between them. Germline V lookup: CDR1 LNHDA, CDR2 SQIVND (reference sequence). The clonotype originates from a human donor in a cohort sampled during active COVID-19. This chain connects TRBV19 to TRBJ1-1; D not resolved. The sequencing input was peripheral blood. This chain's CDR3 is CASSITPNMNTEAFF. The CDR3 DNA reads as TGTGCCAGTAGTATAACGCCGAACATGAACACTGAAGCTTTCTTT.